This entry lists 8 T cell receptor beta chains sequenced from one sample in a study of blood T cell repertoires in COVID-19. The assay was immunoSEQ multiplex PCR, and TCRdb's table has in-frame clones only and misses some. The table includes under 150,000 clones, roughly four fifths detected once. Sequencing was performed on PBMCs or T cells enriched from blood (not recorded which). These receptors came from a man aged 25 to 40 who had recovered from COVID-19.

The chain carries TRBV10-3 and TRBJ2-3, with a weak D call TRBD2 (6 bases). This CDR3 has 19 residues. The V end lost 3 bases, the J end lost 0 bases, and 22 bases lay between the germline ends. Germline loops: CDR1 ENHRY, CDR2 SYGVKD. The CDR3 bases are TGTGCCATCAGTGATCCGGGACTTCATATGAAAATTAGCACAGATACGCAGTATTTT. Translated, it gives CAISDPGLHMKISTDTQYF.

This clone has at least ten counts. This chain uses TRBV5-1 with TRBJ1-2, with 10 bases aligning to TRBD1. This CDR3 comprises 13 residues. Germline values: CDR1 SGHRS, CDR2 YFSETQ. Germline trimming cut 4 bases from V and 6 bases from J; bases unmatched to any gene: 3. The CDR3 sequence is CASSPGQGNGYTF. For the CDR3, the DNA is TGCGCCAGCAGCCCGGGACAGGGGAATGGCTACACCTTC.

CDR3 coding DNA: TGTGCCAGCAGTGAAGGCGTGACACTTAACTATGGCTACACCTTC. Its translation is CASSEGVTLNYGYTF. V usage is TRBV6-1 and J usage is TRBJ1-2; D not certain. V gave up 1 base and J gave up 1 base, with 10 bases separating them. The CDR3 totals 15 residues. Germline CDR1 MNHNS, CDR2 SASEGT.

The chain combines TRBV5-1 with TRBJ2-5, with 7 bases lining up with TRBD2. Germline loops: CDR1 SGHRS, CDR2 YFSETQ. The CDR3 covers 16 residues. J was trimmed by 2 bases and V by 6 bases; bases with no gene match: 13. CDR3 sequence reads: CASTPVPAGKQETQYF. The CDR3, as DNA: TGCGCCAGCACCCCCGTCCCAGCGGGGAAACAAGAGACCCAGTACTTC.

CDR3 region: CASSPGGNRANEKLFF. In nucleotides, the CDR3 is TGTGCCAGCTCACCCGGAGGAAACAGGGCTAATGAAAAACTGTTTTTT. The rearrangement joins TRBV18 to TRBJ1-4; a weak D match, TRBD1 (6 bases). Trimming took 3 bases from V and 3 from J, leaving 14 bases between them. Germline V gene lookup returns CDR1 KGHSH and CDR2 LQKENI. This CDR3 has 16 amino acids.

The J gene is TRBJ1-1, the V gene TRBV9, with D possibly being TRBD1 (5 bases). The CDR3 runs to 14 residues. In germline, CDR1 is SGDLS, CDR2 YYNGEE. The V gene lost 7 bases and the J gene lost 0 bases, with 13 bases spanning the gap. The CDR3, as DNA: TGTGCCAGCGGGCAGGGTAGGATGAACACTGAAGCTTTCTTT. Amino acids: CASGQGRMNTEAFF.

The V call is TRBV7-9, the J call TRBJ2-7; 10 bases fit TRBD2. Germline V gene lookup returns CDR1 SEHNR and CDR2 FQNEAQ (reference sequence). CDR3 size: 16 residues. Germline trimming cut 5 bases from V and 2 bases from J; bases unmatched to any gene: 9. DNA for the CDR3: TGTGCCAGCAGCCAGCCGACTAGCGGGCTTACCTACGAGCAGTACTTC. Translating gives CASSQPTSGLTYEQYF.

The chain recombines TRBV27 with TRBJ2-7; D unresolved. The CDR3 runs 13 residues. In germline, CDR1 is MNHEY, CDR2 SMNVEV (reference sequence). Trimming stripped 2 bases from V and 3 bases from J, with 8 bases between. The CDR3 bases are TGTGCCAGCAGTTTAGGCGGCGGCTACGAGCAGTACTTC. This gives the protein CASSLGGGYEQYF.